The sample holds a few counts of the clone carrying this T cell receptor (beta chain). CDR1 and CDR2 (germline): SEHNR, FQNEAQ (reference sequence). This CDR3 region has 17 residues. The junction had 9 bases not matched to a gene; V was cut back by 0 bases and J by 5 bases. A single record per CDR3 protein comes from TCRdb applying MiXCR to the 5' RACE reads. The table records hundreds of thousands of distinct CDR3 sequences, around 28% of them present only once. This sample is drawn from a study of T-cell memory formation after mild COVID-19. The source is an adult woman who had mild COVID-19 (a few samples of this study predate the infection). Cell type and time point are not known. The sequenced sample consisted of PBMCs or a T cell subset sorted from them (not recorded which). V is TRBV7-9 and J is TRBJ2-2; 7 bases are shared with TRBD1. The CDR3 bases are TGTGCCAGCAGCTTAGCCGACAGGGTGCATCCGACCGGGGAGCTGTTTTTT. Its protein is CASSLADRVHPTGELFF.